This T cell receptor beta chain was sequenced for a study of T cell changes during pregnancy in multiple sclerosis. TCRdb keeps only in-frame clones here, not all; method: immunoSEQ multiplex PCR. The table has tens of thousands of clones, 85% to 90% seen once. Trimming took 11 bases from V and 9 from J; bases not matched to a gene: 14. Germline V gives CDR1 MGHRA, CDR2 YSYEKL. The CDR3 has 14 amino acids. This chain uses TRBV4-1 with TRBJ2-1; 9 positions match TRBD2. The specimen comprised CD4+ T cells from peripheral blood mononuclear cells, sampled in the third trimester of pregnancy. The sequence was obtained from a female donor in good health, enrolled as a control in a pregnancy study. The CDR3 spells CAARVAGGPSEQFF. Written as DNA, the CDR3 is TGCGCCGCTCGAGTGGCGGGGGGGCCCAGTGAGCAGTTCTTC.